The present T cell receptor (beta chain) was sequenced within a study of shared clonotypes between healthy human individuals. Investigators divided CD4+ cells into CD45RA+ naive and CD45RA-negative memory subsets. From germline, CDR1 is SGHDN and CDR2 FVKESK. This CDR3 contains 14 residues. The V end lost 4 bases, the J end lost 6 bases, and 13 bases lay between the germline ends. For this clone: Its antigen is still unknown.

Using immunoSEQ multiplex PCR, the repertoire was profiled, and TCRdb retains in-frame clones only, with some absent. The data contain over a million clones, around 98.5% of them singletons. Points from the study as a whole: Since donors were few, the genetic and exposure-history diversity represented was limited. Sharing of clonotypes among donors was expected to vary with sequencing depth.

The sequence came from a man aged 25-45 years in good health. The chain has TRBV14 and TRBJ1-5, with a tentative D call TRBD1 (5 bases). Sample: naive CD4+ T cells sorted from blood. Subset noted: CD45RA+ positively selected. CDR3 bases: TGTGCCAGCAGCCCCTCAGGGTTAATTCAGCCCCAGCATTTT. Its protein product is CASSPSGLIQPQHF.